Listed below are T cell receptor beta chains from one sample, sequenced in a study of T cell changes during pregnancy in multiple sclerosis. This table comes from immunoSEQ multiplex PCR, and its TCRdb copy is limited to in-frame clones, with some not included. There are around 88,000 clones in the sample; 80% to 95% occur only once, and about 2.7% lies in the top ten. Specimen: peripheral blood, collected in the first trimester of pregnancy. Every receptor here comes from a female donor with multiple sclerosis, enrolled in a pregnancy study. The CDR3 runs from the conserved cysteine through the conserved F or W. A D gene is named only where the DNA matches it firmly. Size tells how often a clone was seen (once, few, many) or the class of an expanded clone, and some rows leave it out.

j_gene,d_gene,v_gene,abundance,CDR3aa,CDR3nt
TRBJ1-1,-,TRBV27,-,CASSYLGGLAEAFF,TGTGCCAGCAGTTACCTGGGCGGGCTGGCTGAAGCTTTCTTT
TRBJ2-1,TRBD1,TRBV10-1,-,CARKTGSPGEQFF,TGCGCCCGAAAGACAGGGTCACCCGGCGAGCAGTTCTTC
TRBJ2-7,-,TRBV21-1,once,CASSKVGFPPCEGTYEQYF,TGTGCCAGCAGCAAAGTTGGATTCCCACCTTGTGAGGGAACCTACGAGCAGTACTTC
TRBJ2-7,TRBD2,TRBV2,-,CASTFGGARAPSYEQYF,TGTGCCAGCACTTTCGGGGGGGCGAGGGCCCCCTCCTACGAGCAGTACTTC
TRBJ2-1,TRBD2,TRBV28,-,CASSSNRGLAAYNEQFF,TGTGCCAGCAGTTCTAACCGCGGGCTAGCGGCCTACAATGAGCAGTTCTTC
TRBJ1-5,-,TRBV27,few,CASSFRGGAGSNQPQHF,TGTGCCAGCAGTTTTAGGGGCGGGGCGGGTAGCAATCAGCCCCAGCATTTT
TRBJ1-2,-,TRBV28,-,CASSLIGRGFNGGYTF,TGTGCCAGCAGTTTAATCGGGCGGGGTTTCAACGGTGGCTACACCTTC
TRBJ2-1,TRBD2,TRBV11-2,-,CATRPVGTSVYNEQFF,TGTGCCACCAGGCCGGTAGGGACTAGCGTTTACAATGAGCAGTTCTTC
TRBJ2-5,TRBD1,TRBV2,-,CASRGTGIGQETQYF,TGTGCCAGCAGGGGGACAGGGATAGGCCAAGAGACCCAGTACTTC
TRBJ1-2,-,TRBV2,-,CASRRTAYGYTF,TGTGCCAGCCGCCGCACAGCCTATGGCTACACCTTC
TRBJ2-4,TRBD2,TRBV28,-,CASSLAGLAVGAKNIQYF,TGTGCCAGCAGTTTGGCCGGACTAGCGGTGGGGGCCAAAAACATTCAGTACTTC
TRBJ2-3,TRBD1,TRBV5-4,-,CASSPNPRTGVGTDTQYF,TGTGCCAGCAGCCCCAATCCCCGGACAGGGGTAGGTACAGATACGCAGTATTTT
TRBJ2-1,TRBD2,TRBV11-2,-,CASSLGLAGLLGIYNEQFF,TGTGCCAGCAGCTTAGGACTAGCGGGATTGCTAGGAATTTACAATGAGCAGTTCTTC
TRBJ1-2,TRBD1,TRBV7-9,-,CASSLATGVLPYGYTF,TGTGCCAGCAGCTTAGCTACAGGGGTACTCCCCTATGGCTACACCTTC
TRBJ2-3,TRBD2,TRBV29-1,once,CSVDWPSASGRTDTQYF,TGCAGCGTTGATTGGCCGTCAGCTAGCGGGAGAACAGATACGCAGTATTTT
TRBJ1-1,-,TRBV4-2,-,CASSQEGANTEAFF,TGTGCCAGCAGCCAAGAGGGGGCCAACACTGAAGCTTTCTTT
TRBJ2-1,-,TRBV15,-,CATSAITGRGEQFF,TGTGCCACCAGCGCCATTACAGGGCGCGGTGAGCAGTTCTTC
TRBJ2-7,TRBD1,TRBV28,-,CASSWTGQGKGEQYF,TGTGCCAGCAGTTGGACTGGACAGGGAAAAGGCGAGCAGTACTTC
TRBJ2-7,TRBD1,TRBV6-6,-,CASSQTGGLYEQYF,TGTGCCAGCAGCCAGACAGGGGGCCTCTACGAGCAGTACTTC
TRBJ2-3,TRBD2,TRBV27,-,CASSPGLAGLTDTQYF,TGTGCCAGCAGTCCCGGACTAGCGGGGCTTACAGATACGCAGTATTTT
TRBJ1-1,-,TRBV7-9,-,CASSFGSGLNTEAFF,TGTGCCAGCAGCTTCGGGAGTGGCCTGAACACTGAAGCTTTCTTT
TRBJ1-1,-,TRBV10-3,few,CAISGRSVLGGTEAFF,TGTGCCATCAGTGGTCGATCAGTTTTGGGAGGGACTGAAGCTTTCTTT
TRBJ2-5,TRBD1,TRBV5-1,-,CASSPPDRGRQETQYF,TGCGCCAGCAGCCCGCCAGACAGGGGAAGGCAGGAGACCCAGTACTTC
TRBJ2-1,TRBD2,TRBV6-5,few,CASSYLGLADEQFF,TGTGCCAGCAGTTACCTGGGACTAGCCGATGAGCAGTTCTTC
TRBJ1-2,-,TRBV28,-,CASRYGDSRDGYTF,TGTGCCAGCAGGTACGGGGACTCAAGGGATGGCTACACCTTC
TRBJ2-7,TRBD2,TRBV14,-,CASSLTSGSIYEQYF,TGTGCCAGCAGTCTCACTAGCGGGAGTATATACGAGCAGTACTTC
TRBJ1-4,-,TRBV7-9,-,CASSLAGGATNEKLFF,TGTGCCAGCAGCTTAGCGGGGGGTGCGACTAATGAAAAACTGTTTTTT
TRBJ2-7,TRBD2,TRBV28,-,CASSPSGGLAAKQYF,TGTGCCAGCAGTCCATCGGGGGGACTAGCGGCCAAGCAGTACTTC
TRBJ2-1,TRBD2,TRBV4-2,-,CASSQNSGRASNEQFF,TGTGCCAGCAGCCAGAACAGCGGGAGGGCCTCCAATGAGCAGTTCTTC
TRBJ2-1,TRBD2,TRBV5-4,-,CASSLGSSGLNEQFF,TGTGCCAGCAGCTTAGGTTCTAGCGGGTTGAATGAGCAGTTCTTC
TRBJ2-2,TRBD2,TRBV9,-,CASSVVQGLAGVGTGELFF,TGTGCCAGCAGCGTAGTTCAAGGGCTAGCGGGAGTTGGCACCGGGGAGCTGTTTTTT
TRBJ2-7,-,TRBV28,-,CASSLIQGPISYEQYF,TGTGCCAGCAGTTTAATTCAGGGGCCCATCTCCTACGAGCAGTACTTC